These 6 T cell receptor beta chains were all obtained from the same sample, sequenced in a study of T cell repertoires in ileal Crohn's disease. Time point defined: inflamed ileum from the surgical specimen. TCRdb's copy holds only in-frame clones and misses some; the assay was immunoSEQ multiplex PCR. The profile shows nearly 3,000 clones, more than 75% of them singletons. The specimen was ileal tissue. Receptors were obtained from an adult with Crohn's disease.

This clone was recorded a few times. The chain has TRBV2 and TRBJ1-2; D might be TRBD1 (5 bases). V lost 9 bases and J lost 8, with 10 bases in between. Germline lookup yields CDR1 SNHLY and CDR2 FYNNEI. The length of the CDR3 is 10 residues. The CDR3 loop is CARQEAGYTF. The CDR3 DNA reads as TGTGCCAGACAGGAGGCGGGCTACACCTTC.

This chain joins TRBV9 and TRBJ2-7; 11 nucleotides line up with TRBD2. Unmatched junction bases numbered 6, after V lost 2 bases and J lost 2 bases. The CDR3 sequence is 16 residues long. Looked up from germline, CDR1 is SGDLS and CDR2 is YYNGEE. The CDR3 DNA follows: TGTGCCAGCAGCGTCGGTGGGACTAGCGGCGCCTACGAGCAGTACTTC. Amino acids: CASSVGGTSGAYEQYF.

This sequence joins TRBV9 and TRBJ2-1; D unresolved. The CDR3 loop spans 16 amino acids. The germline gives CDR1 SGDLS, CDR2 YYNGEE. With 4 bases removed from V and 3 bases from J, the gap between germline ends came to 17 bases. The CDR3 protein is CASSTQHGALYNEQFF. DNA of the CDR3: TGTGCCAGCAGCACGCAGCACGGAGCCCTCTACAATGAGCAGTTCTTC.

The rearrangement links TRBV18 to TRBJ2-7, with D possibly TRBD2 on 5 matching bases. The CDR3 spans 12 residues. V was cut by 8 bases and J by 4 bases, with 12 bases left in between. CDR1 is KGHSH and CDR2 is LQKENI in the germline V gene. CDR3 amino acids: CASSGNGYEQYF. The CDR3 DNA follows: TGTGCCAGCAGCGGTAACGGGTACGAGCAGTACTTC.

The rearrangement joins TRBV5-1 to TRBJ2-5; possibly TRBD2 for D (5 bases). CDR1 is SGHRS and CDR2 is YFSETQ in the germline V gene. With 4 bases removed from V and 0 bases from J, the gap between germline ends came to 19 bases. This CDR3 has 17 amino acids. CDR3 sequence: CASSPTRSGGNQETQYF. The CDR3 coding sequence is TGCGCCAGCAGCCCTACTCGGAGCGGAGGAAACCAAGAGACCCAGTACTTC.

The CDR3 sequence: CASGTHLDTIYF. The CDR3 DNA reads as TGTGCCAGCGGGACCCACCTGGACACCATATATTTT. The chain uses TRBV7-9 and TRBJ1-3, with D tentatively TRBD1 (5 bases). The germline gives CDR1 SEHNR, CDR2 FQNEAQ (reference sequence). V lost 8 bases, J lost 8 bases, and 13 bases lay in between. CDR3 length: 12 residues.